The 19 T cell receptor beta chains presented below share a single source sample, sequenced in a study of T-cell reconstitution after alpha-beta-depleted transplantation in children. Library preparation (for TCRbeta) was performed with unique molecular identifiers. One entry per CDR3 protein, called by TCRdb with MiXCR from the PCR reads. The data hold some 550,000 distinct CDR3 sequences, with around 20% observed a single time. The material sequenced was PBMCs from the stem cell graft donor, taken from the stem cell graft. The receptors here all came from a human donor who donated a stem cell graft to a child with acute lymphoblastic leukemia.

The chain recombines TRBV12-3 or TRBV12-4 with TRBJ2-5, with a tentative D call TRBD2 (6 bases). This CDR3 spans 14 amino acids. Trimming stripped 7 bases from V and 4 bases from J, with 16 bases between. The CDR3 is CASTISLGGETQYF. CDR3 DNA sequence: TGTGCCAGCACTATTTCATTGGGGGGAGAGACCCAGTACTTC.

V gene TRBV5-1 combines with J gene TRBJ1-5, with 7 bases aligning to TRBD1. Trimming removed 0 bases from V and 5 bases from J; junction bases left unmatched: 5. This CDR3 comprises 15 residues. Germline values: CDR1 SGHRS, CDR2 YFSETQ. CDR3 loop: CASSLDDREDQPQHF. CDR3 coding DNA: TGCGCCAGCAGCTTGGACGACAGGGAAGATCAGCCCCAGCATTTT.

The table lists this clonotype with a few counts. The chain links TRBV20-1 to TRBJ2-4, with 11 bases identical to TRBD2. Per the germline V gene, CDR1 is DFQATT and CDR2 is SNEGSKA (reference sequence). J was trimmed by 0 bases and V by 5 bases; bases with no gene match: 12. The CDR3 has 18 amino acids. CDR3 bases: TGCAGTGCTCCTCCCAGGACTAGCGGGTACCCAGCCAAAAACATTCAGTACTTC. It encodes CSAPPRTSGYPAKNIQYF.

The V and J genes are TRBV29-1 and TRBJ2-2, with no clear D. The germline V and J ends were trimmed by 7 bases and 0 bases, with 6 bases remaining between them. Germline V CDR1 and CDR2: SQVTM, ANQGSEA. The CDR3 totals 12 residues. CDR3 nucleotides: TGCAGCGCAACAGCGAACACCGGGGAGCTGTTTTTT. Translating it yields CSATANTGELFF.

There are many counts of this clonotype. The rearrangement links TRBV12-3 or TRBV12-4 to TRBJ2-7, with TRBD2 matching 12 bases. This CDR3 has 16 amino acids. Unmatched junction bases numbered 5, after V lost 5 bases and J lost 0 bases. The CDR3 loop reads CASSPRTSGTSYEQYF. The CDR3, as DNA: TGTGCCAGCAGTCCTAGGACTAGCGGGACCTCCTACGAGCAGTACTTC.

V is TRBV20-1 and J is TRBJ1-5, with a possible D match to TRBD1 (5 bases). The CDR3 has 13 amino acids. The germline V gene has CDR1 DFQATT and CDR2 SNEGSKA (reference sequence). With 7 bases removed from V and 4 bases from J, the gap between germline ends came to 14 bases. The CDR3 nucleotides are TGCAGTGTCCCAAGGGGTGCTAATCAGCCCCAGCATTTT. Translation: CSVPRGANQPQHF.

J is TRBJ2-1 and V is TRBV10-3; 13 bases fit TRBD2. V was pared by 2 bases and J by 1 base, with 8 bases of the junction left unmatched. There are 19 residues in the CDR3. Germline lookup yields CDR1 ENHRY and CDR2 SYGVKD. The CDR3 reads CAISEILAGGQRSYNEQFF. In DNA form, the CDR3 reads TGTGCCATCAGTGAGATACTAGCGGGAGGGCAAAGGTCCTACAATGAGCAGTTCTTC.

The chain couples TRBV6-6 to TRBJ2-2; D is uncertain. Germline loops: CDR1 MNHNY, CDR2 SVGAGI (reference sequence). This CDR3 has 13 amino acids. V shed 2 bases and J shed 3 bases, with 4 bases lying between them. The CDR3 region has the DNA TGTGCCAGCAGTTACACTGACACCGGGGAGCTGTTTTTT. Its translation: CASSYTDTGELFF.

This clonotype was counted a few times. The chain is built from TRBV5-1 and TRBJ2-5; the D is unclear. CDR3 length equals 15 residues. The germline V and J ends were trimmed by 4 bases and 4 bases, with 17 bases remaining between them. In germline, CDR1 is SGHRS, CDR2 YFSETQ. CDR3 protein: CASSASRPERETQYF. The DNA for the CDR3 is TGCGCCAGCAGCGCAAGCAGACCGGAAAGAGAGACCCAGTACTTC.

CDR3 DNA: TGCGCCAGCAGCTTGGTACAGGGGGCCGGAAACATTCAGTACTTC. This translates into CASSLVQGAGNIQYF. The chain links TRBV5-1 to TRBJ2-4, with TRBD1 identical over 9 bases. The junction had 4 bases not matched to a gene; V was cut back by 0 bases and J by 6 bases. This CDR3 spans 15 amino acids. Per the germline V gene, CDR1 is SGHRS and CDR2 is YFSETQ.

The chain is built from TRBV27 and TRBJ1-5, with D possibly matching TRBD1 (6 bases). CDR1 MNHEY and CDR2 SMNVEV come from the germline V gene (reference sequence). CDR3 length: 14 amino acids. V gave up 2 bases and J gave up 4 bases, with 9 bases separating them. CDR3 loop: CASSLGGQNQPQHF. The DNA of the CDR3 is TGTGCCAGCAGTTTAGGGGGCCAGAATCAGCCCCAGCATTTT.

This clonotype was seen a handful of times. The V and J genes are TRBV20-1 and TRBJ2-5, with TRBD2 matching 14 bases. This CDR3 region has 15 residues. Germline lookup yields CDR1 DFQATT and CDR2 SNEGSKA (reference sequence). Trimming took 6 bases from V and 5 from J; bases not matched to a gene: 8. The CDR3 region has the DNA TGCAGTGCAGGGCGACTAGCGGGAGGGAGGGAGACCCAGTACTTC. Protein sequence: CSAGRLAGGRETQYF.

The genes are TRBV6-1 and TRBJ1-2, with D unclear. This CDR3 has 14 residues. Germline values: CDR1 MNHNS, CDR2 SASEGT. V lost 4 bases and J lost 4, with 13 bases in between. This CDR3 reads CASSGQEVIYGYTF. Here the CDR3 DNA reads TGTGCCAGCAGTGGGCAGGAGGTCATCTATGGCTACACCTTC.

The V call is TRBV12-3 or TRBV12-4, the J call TRBJ1-5, with D maybe TRBD1 (5 bases). The CDR3 is made up of 14 amino acids. V gave up 0 bases and J gave up 3 bases, with 6 bases separating them. CDR3 nucleotide sequence: TGTGCCAGCAGTTTAGCAGGGACCAATCAGCCCCAGCATTTT. This translates into CASSLAGTNQPQHF.

The chain uses TRBV11-2 and TRBJ2-2, with D uncertain. The V end was cut by 5 bases, the J end by 5 bases, with 6 bases between. Germline CDR1 is SGHAT and CDR2 is FQNNGV. The CDR3 extends over 12 amino acids. The DNA for the CDR3 is TGTGCCAGCAGCACCGGGACCGGGGAGCTGTTTTTT. Its protein is CASSTGTGELFF.

This chain uses TRBV6-1 with TRBJ2-1, with TRBD2 matching 9 bases. This CDR3 has 15 amino acids. The V and J ends lost 7 bases and 8 bases, in that order; junction bases with no gene match: 12. Germline loops: CDR1 MNHNS, CDR2 SASEGT. The DNA for the CDR3 is TGTGCCAGCACCGGGCGGCGGGCTAGCGGGGATGAGCAGTTCTTC. The encoded protein is CASTGRRASGDEQFF.

This clonotype has only a few counts. This rearrangement joins TRBV27 to TRBJ2-2, with 8 bases fitting TRBD2. V lost 5 bases, J lost 5 bases, and 10 bases stayed unmatched. Germline V gene lookup returns CDR1 MNHEY and CDR2 SMNVEV (reference sequence). The CDR3 is made up of 16 amino acids. In DNA form, the CDR3 reads TGTGCCAGCAGTCTTTACCCCGGGACTAGTACCGGGGAGCTGTTTTTT. Translating gives CASSLYPGTSTGELFF.

This clonotype was seen only a few times. The chain uses TRBV29-1 and TRBJ2-1; perhaps TRBD2 as D (5 bases). The CDR3 has 15 amino acids. Germline V gene data show CDR1 as SQVTM and CDR2 as ANQGSEA. V was trimmed by 2 bases and J by 13 bases, leaving 24 bases between them. Here the CDR3 DNA reads TGCAGCGTTGAAACTCTTCTAGGGTCCGGGATAGGACAGTTCTTC. Amino acid sequence: CSVETLLGSGIGQFF.

This clonotype has more than one count but fewer than ten. The chain employs TRBV29-1 and TRBJ2-1; possibly TRBD1 for D (5 bases). Germline CDR1 and CDR2: SQVTM and ANQGSEA. The CDR3 is made up of 13 amino acids. Between the trimmed V and J ends, which lost 7 bases and 7 bases, there was a span of 17 bases. CDR3 region: CSAVEGVENEQFF. In nucleotides, the CDR3 is TGCAGCGCTGTGGAAGGGGTGGAGAATGAGCAGTTCTTC.